This is a list of T cell receptor beta chains from one sample in a study of T cell clonotyping in hematopoietic cell transplantation. Here immunoSEQ multiplex PCR was the method, and the copy in TCRdb shows in-frame clones only, minus some. There are some 35,000 clones in the sample; roughly 96% occur only once, and 1.5% to 2% lies in the top ten. The input for sequencing was peripheral blood mononuclear cells, taken before stem cell transplant. The receptors originated from a man aged 40-49 years with chronic myeloid leukemia. Some clones in this sample may be carry-over from other donors' samples. CDR3s include the opening cysteine and the closing phenylalanine or tryptophan. D genes are given only for firm matches. Size values are once, few and many counts, or a class for expanded clones, and some rows have none.

DNA	CDR3	D	size	V	J
TGTGCCAGCAGAGGGAATGAATACGAGCAGTACTTC	CASRGNEYEQYF	NA	NA	TRBV6-5	TRBJ2-7
TGTGCCAGCAGTGATCACAGGAGGAGCAATCAGCCCCAGCATTTT	CASSDHRRSNQPQHF	NA	NA	TRBV6-1	TRBJ1-5
TGTGCCAGCACCGGGACAGGGAGGGCCAATGAGCAGTTCTTC	CASTGTGRANEQFF	TRBD1	NA	TRBV5-4	TRBJ2-1
TGTGCCAGTGGGGTTAGTGGTTCCTACGAGCAGTACTTC	CASGVSGSYEQYF	NA	NA	TRBV11-2	TRBJ2-7
TGTGCCAGCAGCTTGCAAGGGTCCTACGAGCAGTACTTC	CASSLQGSYEQYF	NA	NA	TRBV5-4	TRBJ2-7
TGTGCCAGCAGCTTACAGGGACCGAACTATGGCTACACCTTC	CASSLQGPNYGYTF	NA	NA	TRBV7-9	TRBJ1-2
TGTGCCAGCAGCCCCCGGGGGGGCCGAGGCTACACCTTC	CASSPRGGRGYTF	NA	NA	TRBV27	TRBJ1-2
TGCAGCGTTGACGATGCCCGCGACTCGAGCTCCTACAATGAGCAGTTCTTC	CSVDDARDSSSYNEQFF	NA	NA	TRBV29-1	TRBJ2-1
TGTGCCAGCAGCCCTGACAGGGAATCCTATAATTCACCCCTCCACTTT	CASSPDRESYNSPLHF	TRBD1	once	TRBV5-4	TRBJ1-6
TGTGCCAGCAGCGTAGGGGGGACTAGCATAAACATTCAGTACTTC	CASSVGGTSINIQYF	TRBD2	once	TRBV9	TRBJ2-4
TGTGCCAGCAGCCTTCCCGGGACAGCGACAGATACGCAGTATTTT	CASSLPGTATDTQYF	TRBD1	NA	TRBV14	TRBJ2-3
TGTGCCAGCAGCTTAGGTGGGCGGCAAGAGACCCAGTACTTC	CASSLGGRQETQYF	NA	NA	TRBV7-2	TRBJ2-5
TGTGCCAGCAGCTTCCGGGACAGGGAATGGGGTGAAGCTTTCTTT	CASSFRDREWGEAFF	TRBD1	NA	TRBV5-5	TRBJ1-1
TGTGCCAGCAGTTTCGCGGGGGGGCTTTACAATGAGCAGTTCTTC	CASSFAGGLYNEQFF	TRBD2	NA	TRBV28	TRBJ2-1
TGTGCCACCAGCAGAGAACAGAACTACTATGGCTACACCTTC	CATSREQNYYGYTF	NA	NA	TRBV15	TRBJ1-2
TGTGCCAGCAGCCCTGGGACAGGGCCCTACGAGCAGTACTTC	CASSPGTGPYEQYF	TRBD1	once	TRBV7-3	TRBJ2-7
TGTGCCAGCAGTTTATTGGCCCTTCGGGAGACCCAGTACTTC	CASSLLALRETQYF	NA	NA	TRBV27	TRBJ2-5
TGTGCCAGCAGAGGAGGGGGCTCTGGAAACACCATATATTTT	CASRGGGSGNTIYF	NA	NA	TRBV28	TRBJ1-3
TGTGCCAGTAGTATCCCAGGGTCTAGCGGCTACACCTTC	CASSIPGSSGYTF	NA	NA	TRBV19	TRBJ1-2
TGTGCCAGCAGTTTCACGACCCTCACAGATACGCAGTATTTT	CASSFTTLTDTQYF	NA	NA	TRBV27	TRBJ2-3
TGTGCCAGCAGCTTAGCCGGGCTCGGTAGCGGGGGACGTGGTCTGAAGCAGTACTTC	CASSLAGLGSGGRGLKQYF	TRBD2	NA	TRBV7-6	TRBJ2-7
TGTGCCAGCAGAACCATAAGAAATTACTCCTACAATGAGCAGTTCTTC	CASRTIRNYSYNEQFF	NA	NA	TRBV11-2	TRBJ2-1
TGTGCCAGCAGCTTACCAGGTTCGGGAGGGGCCAACGTCCTGACTTTC	CASSLPGSGGANVLTF	NA	NA	TRBV7-3	TRBJ2-6
TGTGCCAGCAGTGAAGGGGGGGCGGGGACTGAAGCTTTCTTT	CASSEGGAGTEAFF	NA	NA	TRBV2	TRBJ1-1
TGTGCCAGCAGGGTATATGGCTACACCTTC	CASRVYGYTF	NA	NA	TRBV5-8	TRBJ1-2
TGTGCCAGCAGTTTACAGGGGCCTAATGAAAAACTGTTTTTT	CASSLQGPNEKLFF	NA	NA	TRBV27	TRBJ1-4
TGCAGCGTTGCCCACAGCAACACTGAAGCTTTCTTT	CSVAHSNTEAFF	NA	NA	TRBV29-1	TRBJ1-1
TGCAGCGTTGAGGACTTCGCCGGAAACACCATATATTTT	CSVEDFAGNTIYF	NA	NA	TRBV29-1	TRBJ1-3
TGCGCCAGCAGCCGCCTAGGCGGGGGGGCCGGTACGCAGTATTTT	CASSRLGGGAGTQYF	TRBD2	NA	TRBV4-3	TRBJ2-3
TGTGCCATCAGGTATCATCTGAACACTGAAGCTTTCTTT	CAIRYHLNTEAFF	NA	NA	TRBV10-3	TRBJ1-1
TGTGCCAGTGCTCTCCTAGCGGGGGACACAGATACGCAGTATTTT	CASALLAGDTDTQYF	TRBD2	once	TRBV19	TRBJ2-3
TGTGCCAGCAGCTCCCAGACTAGCTCCTACAATGAGCAGTTCTTC	CASSSQTSSYNEQFF	NA	NA	TRBV7-3	TRBJ2-1
TGTGCCAGCAGCTTAGCTCTGGATTCACCCCTCCACTTT	CASSLALDSPLHF	NA	NA	TRBV7-8	TRBJ1-6
TGTGCCAGCAGCTCCCCGGGACTAACAGATACGCAGTATTTT	CASSSPGLTDTQYF	TRBD2	NA	TRBV11-3	TRBJ2-3
TGTGCCATCAGCGCGGACAGGGGCAATCAGCCCCAGCATTTT	CAISADRGNQPQHF	TRBD1	NA	TRBV10-3	TRBJ1-5
TGTGCCAGCGGGGTTGGCGAGCAGTACTTC	CASGVGEQYF	NA	NA	TRBV2	TRBJ2-7
TGCGCCAGCAGCTTAATCTCGGGACAGGAGTTCTTC	CASSLISGQEFF	TRBD1	NA	TRBV5-1	TRBJ2-1
TGTGCCAGCAGGCCCGACTGGGAGTGGGCTGAAGCTTTCTTT	CASRPDWEWAEAFF	NA	NA	TRBV6-5	TRBJ1-1
TGTGCCAGCAGCTTGGGCGCCCTAGCGGGGTCCGAGCAGTACTTC	CASSLGALAGSEQYF	TRBD2	NA	TRBV7-2	TRBJ2-7
TGCGCCAGCAGCTTGGTCGCATCGCAAGAGACCCAGTACTTC	CASSLVASQETQYF	NA	NA	TRBV5-1	TRBJ2-5
TGTGCCAGCAGTGCCACTCCTTACAATGAGCAGTTCTTC	CASSATPYNEQFF	NA	NA	TRBV6-4	TRBJ2-1
TGTGCCAGCAGCTTAGTGGCCATCCCTGACACCGGGGAGCTGTTTTTT	CASSLVAIPDTGELFF	NA	NA	TRBV7-2	TRBJ2-2